The source of this T cell receptor beta chain is a study of blood T cells in healthy people across ages. A sample-barcoded 5' primer and a J-beta primer mix were used in a second PCR of about 7 to 11 cycles. TCRdb re-analysed the 5' RACE reads in MiXCR, keeping a single row per CDR3 protein. Found here are about 680,000 distinct CDR3 sequences, around 49% of them singletons; the top ten hold roughly 34%. This CDR3 has 16 residues. Per the germline V gene, CDR1 is SGDLS and CDR2 is YYNGEE. Every participating donor contributed about 10 milliliters of peripheral blood through a draw. The authors extracted at least 6 micrograms of total RNA per sample.

The sequence came from a woman aged 55 to 70 in good health. Material for sequencing was blood. The chain joins TRBV9 to TRBJ2-1, with TRBD2 matching 14 bases. The DNA matches TRBJ2-7 better at its end, which makes the J call doubtful. CDR3 DNA sequence: TGTGCCAGCAGCGTCCGACTAGCGGGAGGGTACAATGAGCAGTACTTC. It translates to CASSVRLAGGYNEQYF.